This section outlines one TCR beta chain sequence together with its context. The source of the sample is a study of blood T cell repertoires in COVID-19. Turning to the study itself: Sample material is recorded as cDNA or gDNA derived from T cells, B-cell-depleted T cells, or PBMCs.

Assay: immunoSEQ multiplex PCR; the TCRdb copy retains only in-frame clones and omits some. The sample holds a few hundred thousand clones; about 86% are singletons and the top ten take 10%. V lost 5 bases, J lost 3 bases, and 4 bases stayed unmatched. There are 12 residues in the CDR3. Germline V gene data show CDR1 as GTSNPN and CDR2 as SVGIG (reference sequence). Ages ranged from about 18 to 89 years, with residence in 20 to 30 US areas. Participant-given clinical history determined each cohort assignment. What the recovered Cohort 3 donors had was two negative PCRs, clearance, or symptom resolution.

The sequenced sample consisted of PBMCs or T cells enriched from blood (not recorded which). This sequence was found in a woman aged 45 to 65 who had recovered from COVID-19. The V and J genes are TRBV30 and TRBJ2-7; TRBD1 agrees at 7 bases. CDR3 DNA sequence: TGTGCCTGGTCGGGACAGTACTACGAGCAGTACTTC. The encoded protein is CAWSGQYYEQYF.